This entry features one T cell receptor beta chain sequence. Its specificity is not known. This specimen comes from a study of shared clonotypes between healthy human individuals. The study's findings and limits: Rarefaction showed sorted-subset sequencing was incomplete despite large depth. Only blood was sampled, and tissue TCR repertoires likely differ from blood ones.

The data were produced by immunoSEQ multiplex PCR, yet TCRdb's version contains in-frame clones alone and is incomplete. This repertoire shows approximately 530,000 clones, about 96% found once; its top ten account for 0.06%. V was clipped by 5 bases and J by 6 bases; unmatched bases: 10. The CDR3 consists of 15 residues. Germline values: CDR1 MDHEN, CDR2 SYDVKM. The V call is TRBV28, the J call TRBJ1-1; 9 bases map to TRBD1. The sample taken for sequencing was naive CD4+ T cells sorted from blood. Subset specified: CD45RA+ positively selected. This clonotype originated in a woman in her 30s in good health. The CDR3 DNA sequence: TGTGCCAGCAGTCCCCTTGGACAGGGGATCGCTGAAGCTTTCTTT. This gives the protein CASSPLGQGIAEAFF. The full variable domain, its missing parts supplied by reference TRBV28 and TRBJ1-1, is DVKVTQSSRYLVKRTGEKVFLECVQDMDHENMFWYRQDPGLGLRLIYFSYDVKMKEKGDIPEGYSVSREKKERFSLILESASTNQTSMYLCASSPLGQGIAEAFFGQGTRLTVV.